Shown below are 6 T cell receptor beta chains from a single sample sequenced in a study of blood T cell repertoires in COVID-19. This table comes from immunoSEQ multiplex PCR, and its TCRdb copy is limited to in-frame clones, with some not included. The sample lists 150,000 to 200,000 clones; roughly four fifths were seen once. The sequenced sample consisted of peripheral blood. The receptors were gathered from a man between 65 and 85 years old with active or convalescent COVID-19.

J is TRBJ1-2 and V is TRBV9, with D tentatively TRBD1 (5 bases). CDR1 is SGDLS and CDR2 is YYNGEE in the germline V gene. Trimming left V 1 base short and J 4 bases short, with 8 bases between. The CDR3 consists of 13 residues. The CDR3 sequence: CASSVQGSYGYTF. The CDR3, as DNA: TGTGCCAGCAGCGTACAGGGCAGCTATGGCTACACCTTC.

This clone was recorded once. The rearrangement links TRBV29-1 to TRBJ2-5; D possibly corresponds to TRBD2 (8 bases). Looked up from germline, CDR1 is SQVTM and CDR2 is ANQGSEA. CDR3 size: 12 residues. The germline V and J ends were trimmed by 8 bases and 5 bases, with 15 bases remaining between them. Here the CDR3 reads CSFREGAETQYF. The CDR3 DNA is TGCAGCTTCCGGGAGGGGGCCGAGACCCAGTACTTC.

The chain joins TRBV7-9 to TRBJ1-4; 8 nucleotides align to TRBD1. The CDR3 totals 19 residues. CDR1 and CDR2 from the germline V gene are SEHNR and FQNEAQ (reference sequence). The trim removed 1 base at V and 0 bases at J, leaving 10 bases unmatched. The CDR3 here is CASSLEPGQETSTNEKLFF. The CDR3 nucleotides read TGTGCCAGCAGCTTAGAGCCGGGACAGGAGACCTCAACTAATGAAAAACTGTTTTTT. Filled out from reference TRBV7-9 and TRBJ1-4, the complete variable domain reads DTGVSQNPRHKITKRGQNVTFRCDPISEHNRLYWYRQTLGQGPEFLTYFQNEAQLEKSRLLSDRFSAERPKGSFSTLEIQRTEQGDSAMYLCASSLEPGQETSTNEKLFFGSGTQLSVL.

A single count supports this clone. The CDR3 region is CASSRVERQPQHF. The DNA for the CDR3 is TGTGCCAGCAGCCGGGTAGAGAGGCAGCCCCAGCATTTT. The rearrangement uses TRBV7-8 and TRBJ1-5; D gene ambiguous. Deletions cut 5 bases from V and 7 bases from J, with 12 bases between. The CDR3 length is 13 residues. Germline V gene sequence: CDR1 SGHVS, CDR2 FQNEAQ.

The rearrangement uses TRBV7-2 and TRBJ1-2; D gene uncertain. Looked up from germline, CDR1 is SGHTA and CDR2 is FQGNSA. V gave up 0 bases and J gave up 8 bases, with 10 bases separating them. The CDR3 consists of 13 residues. The CDR3 loop reads CASSLARGIGYTF. The DNA of the CDR3 is TGTGCCAGCAGCTTAGCGCGGGGTATAGGCTACACCTTC. The entire variable domain, with the rest obtained from reference TRBV7-2 and TRBJ1-2, is as follows: GAGVSQSPSNKVTEKGKDVELRCDPISGHTALYWYRQSLGQGLEFLIYFQGNSAPDKSGLPSDRFSAERTGGSVSTLTIQRTQQEDSAVYLCASSLARGIGYTFGSGTRLTVV.

This rearrangement joins TRBV7-9 to TRBJ2-5; TRBD2 aligns across 11 bases. Germline CDR1 reads SEHNR; CDR2 reads FQNEAQ (reference sequence). J lost 9 bases, V lost 0 bases, and 6 bases had no gene match. This CDR3 is built from 15 residues. The CDR3 nucleotides read TGTGCCAGCAGCTTAGCCCTAGCGGGGGGTTTAGCCCAGTACTTC. Amino acid sequence: CASSLALAGGLAQYF.